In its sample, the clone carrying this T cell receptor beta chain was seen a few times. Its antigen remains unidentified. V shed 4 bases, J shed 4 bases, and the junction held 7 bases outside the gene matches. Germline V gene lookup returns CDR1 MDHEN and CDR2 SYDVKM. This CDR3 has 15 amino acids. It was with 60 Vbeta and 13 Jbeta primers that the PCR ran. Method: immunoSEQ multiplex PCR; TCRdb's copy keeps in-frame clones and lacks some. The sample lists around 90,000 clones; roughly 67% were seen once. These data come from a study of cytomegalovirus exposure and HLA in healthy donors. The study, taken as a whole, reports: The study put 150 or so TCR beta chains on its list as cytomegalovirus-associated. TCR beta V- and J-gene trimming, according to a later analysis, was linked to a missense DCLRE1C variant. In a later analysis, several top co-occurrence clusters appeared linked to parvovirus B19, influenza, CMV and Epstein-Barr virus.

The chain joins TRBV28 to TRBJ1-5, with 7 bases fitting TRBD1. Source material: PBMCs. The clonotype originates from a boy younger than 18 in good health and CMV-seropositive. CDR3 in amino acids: CASSSGYRGNQPQHF. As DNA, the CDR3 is TGTGCCAGCAGTTCCGGCTACAGGGGTAATCAGCCCCAGCATTTT.